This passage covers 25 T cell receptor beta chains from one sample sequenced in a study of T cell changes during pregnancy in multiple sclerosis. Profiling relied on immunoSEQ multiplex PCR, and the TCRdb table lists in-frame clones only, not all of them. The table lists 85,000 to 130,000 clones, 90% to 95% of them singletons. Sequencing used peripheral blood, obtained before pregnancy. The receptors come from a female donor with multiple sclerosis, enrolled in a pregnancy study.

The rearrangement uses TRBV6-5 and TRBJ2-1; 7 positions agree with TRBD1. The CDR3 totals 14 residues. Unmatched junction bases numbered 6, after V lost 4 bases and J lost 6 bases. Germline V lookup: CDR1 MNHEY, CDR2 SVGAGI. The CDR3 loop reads CASSFRQGRNEQFF. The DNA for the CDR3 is TGTGCCAGCAGTTTTCGACAGGGACGCAATGAGCAGTTCTTC.

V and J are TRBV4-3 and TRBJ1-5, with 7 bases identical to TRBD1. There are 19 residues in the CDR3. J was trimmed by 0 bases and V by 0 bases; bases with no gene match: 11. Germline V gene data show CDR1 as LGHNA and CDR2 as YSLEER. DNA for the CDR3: TGCGCCAGCAGCCAAGATATGCCCAGGACAGGCTATAGCAATCAGCCCCAGCATTTT. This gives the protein CASSQDMPRTGYSNQPQHF.

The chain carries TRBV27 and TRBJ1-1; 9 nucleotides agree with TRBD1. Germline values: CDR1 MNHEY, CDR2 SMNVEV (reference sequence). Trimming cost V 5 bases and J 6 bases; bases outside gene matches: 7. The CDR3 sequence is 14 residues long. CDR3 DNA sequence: TGTGCCAGCAGTCCCAGGACAGGGGTCCCTGAAGCTTTCTTT. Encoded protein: CASSPRTGVPEAFF.

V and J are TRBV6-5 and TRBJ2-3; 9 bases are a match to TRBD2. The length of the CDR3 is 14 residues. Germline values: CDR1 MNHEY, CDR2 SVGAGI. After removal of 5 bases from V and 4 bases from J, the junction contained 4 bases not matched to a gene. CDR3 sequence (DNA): TGTGCCAGCAGTAGTAGCGGGAGACCAGATACGCAGTATTTT. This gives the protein CASSSSGRPDTQYF.

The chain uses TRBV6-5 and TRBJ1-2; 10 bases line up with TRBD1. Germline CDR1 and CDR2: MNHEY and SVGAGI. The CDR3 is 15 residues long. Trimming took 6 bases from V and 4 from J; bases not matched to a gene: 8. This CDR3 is CASRTAGTGVYGYTF. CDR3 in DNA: TGTGCCAGCAGGACCGCCGGGACAGGGGTCTATGGCTACACCTTC.

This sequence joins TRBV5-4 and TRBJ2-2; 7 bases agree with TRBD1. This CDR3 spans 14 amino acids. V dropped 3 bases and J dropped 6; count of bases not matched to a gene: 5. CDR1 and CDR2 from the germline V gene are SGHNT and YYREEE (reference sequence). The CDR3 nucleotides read TGTGCCAGCAGCTGGACAGGTGTTCCCGGGGAGCTGTTTTTT. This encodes CASSWTGVPGELFF.

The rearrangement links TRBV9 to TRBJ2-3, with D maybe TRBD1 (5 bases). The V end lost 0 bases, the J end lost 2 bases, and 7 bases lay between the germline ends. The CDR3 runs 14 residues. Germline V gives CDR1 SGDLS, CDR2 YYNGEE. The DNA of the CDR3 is TGTGCCAGCAGCGTAGCCAGGGTCACAGATACGCAGTATTTT. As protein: CASSVARVTDTQYF.

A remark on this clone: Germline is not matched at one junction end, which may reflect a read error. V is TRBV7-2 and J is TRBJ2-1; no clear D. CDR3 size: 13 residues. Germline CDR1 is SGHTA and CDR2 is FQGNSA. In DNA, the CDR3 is TGTGCCAGCAGCTTAGTGTCATACAGTGAGCAGTTCTTC. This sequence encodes CASSLVSYSEQFF.

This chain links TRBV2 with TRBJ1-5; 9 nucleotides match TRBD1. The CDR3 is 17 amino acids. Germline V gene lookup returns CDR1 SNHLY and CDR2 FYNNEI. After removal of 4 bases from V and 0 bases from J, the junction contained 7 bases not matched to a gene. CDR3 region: CASSVSGQGSSNQPQHF. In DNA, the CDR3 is TGTGCCAGCAGTGTAAGCGGACAGGGGTCTAGCAATCAGCCCCAGCATTTT.

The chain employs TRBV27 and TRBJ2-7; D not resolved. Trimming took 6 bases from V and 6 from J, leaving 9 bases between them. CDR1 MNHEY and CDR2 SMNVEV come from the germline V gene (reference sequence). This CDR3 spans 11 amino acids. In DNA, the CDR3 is TGTGCCAGCAGCCACAAAACCGAGCAGTACTTC. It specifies CASSHKTEQYF.

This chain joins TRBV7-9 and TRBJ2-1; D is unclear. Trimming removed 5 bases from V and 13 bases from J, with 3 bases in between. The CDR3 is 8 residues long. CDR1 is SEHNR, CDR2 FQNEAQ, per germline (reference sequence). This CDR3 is CASSLQFF. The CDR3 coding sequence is TGTGCCAGCAGCCTTCAGTTCTTC.

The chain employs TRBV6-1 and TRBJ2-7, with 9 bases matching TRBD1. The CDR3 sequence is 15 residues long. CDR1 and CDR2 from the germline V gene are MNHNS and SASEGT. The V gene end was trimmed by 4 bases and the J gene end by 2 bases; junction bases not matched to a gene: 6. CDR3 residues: CASSASGTGTYEQYF. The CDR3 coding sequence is TGTGCCAGCAGTGCTTCCGGGACAGGGACCTACGAGCAGTACTTC.

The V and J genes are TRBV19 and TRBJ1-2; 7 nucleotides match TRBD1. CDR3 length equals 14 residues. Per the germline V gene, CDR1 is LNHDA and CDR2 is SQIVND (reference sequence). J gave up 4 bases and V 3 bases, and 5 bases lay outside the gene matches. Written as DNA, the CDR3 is TGTGCCAGTAGTATTAGCGGGGACAGCTATGGCTACACCTTC. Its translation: CASSISGDSYGYTF.

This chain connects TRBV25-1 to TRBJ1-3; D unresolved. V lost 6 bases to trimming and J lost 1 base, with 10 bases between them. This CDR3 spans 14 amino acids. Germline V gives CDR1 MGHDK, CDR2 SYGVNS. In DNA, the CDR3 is TGTGCCAGCAGATCAGAGGTATCTGGAAACACCATATATTTT. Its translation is CASRSEVSGNTIYF.

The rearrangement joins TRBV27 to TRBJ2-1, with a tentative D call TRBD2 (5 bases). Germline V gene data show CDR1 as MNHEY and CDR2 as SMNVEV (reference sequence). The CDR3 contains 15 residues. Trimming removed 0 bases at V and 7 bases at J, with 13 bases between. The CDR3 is CASSLSPSSSNEQFF. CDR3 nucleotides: TGTGCCAGCAGTTTATCGCCTAGCAGCTCTAATGAGCAGTTCTTC.

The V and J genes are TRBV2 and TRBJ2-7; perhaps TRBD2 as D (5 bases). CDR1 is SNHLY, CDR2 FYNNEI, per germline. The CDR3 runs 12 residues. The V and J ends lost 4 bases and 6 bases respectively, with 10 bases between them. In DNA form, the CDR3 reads TGTGCCAGCAGTGGGCGGACTCGCGAGCAGTACTTC. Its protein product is CASSGRTREQYF.

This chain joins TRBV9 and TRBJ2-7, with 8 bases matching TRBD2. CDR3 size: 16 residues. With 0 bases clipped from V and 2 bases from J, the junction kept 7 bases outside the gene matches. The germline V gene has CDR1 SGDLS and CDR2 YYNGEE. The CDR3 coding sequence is TGTGCCAGCAGCGTAGAGGGTACTAGCGGCACCTACGAGCAGTACTTC. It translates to CASSVEGTSGTYEQYF. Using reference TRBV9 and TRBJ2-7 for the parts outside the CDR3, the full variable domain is DSGVTQTPKHLITATGQRVTLRCSPRSGDLSVYWYQQSLDQGLQFLIQYYNGEERAKGNILERFSAQQFPDLHSELNLSSLELGDSALYFCASSVEGTSGTYEQYFGPGTRLTVT.

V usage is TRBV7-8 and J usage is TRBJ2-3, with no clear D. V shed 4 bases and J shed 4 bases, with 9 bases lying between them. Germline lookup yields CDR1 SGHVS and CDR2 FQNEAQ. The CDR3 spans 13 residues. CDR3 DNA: TGTGCCAGCAGCTCCATCACGGCAGATACGCAGTATTTT. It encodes CASSSITADTQYF.

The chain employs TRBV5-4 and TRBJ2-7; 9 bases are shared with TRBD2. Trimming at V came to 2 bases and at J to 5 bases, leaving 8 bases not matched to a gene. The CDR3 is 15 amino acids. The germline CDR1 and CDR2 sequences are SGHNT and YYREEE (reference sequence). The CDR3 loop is CASSLSAGGRDEQYF. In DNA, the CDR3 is TGTGCCAGCAGCTTATCGGCGGGAGGGCGGGACGAGCAGTACTTC.

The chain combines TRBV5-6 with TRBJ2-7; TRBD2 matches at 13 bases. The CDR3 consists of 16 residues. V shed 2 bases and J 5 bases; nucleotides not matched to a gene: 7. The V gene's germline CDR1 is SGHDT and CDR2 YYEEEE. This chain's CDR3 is CASSFTSGLAGNEQYF. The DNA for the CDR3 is TGTGCCAGCAGCTTTACCTCGGGACTAGCGGGAAACGAGCAGTACTTC.

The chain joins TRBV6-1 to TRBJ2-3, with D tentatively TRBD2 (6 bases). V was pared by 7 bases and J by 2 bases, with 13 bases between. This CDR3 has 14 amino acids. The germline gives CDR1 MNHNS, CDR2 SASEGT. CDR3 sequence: CASKEGSYTDTQYF. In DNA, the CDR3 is TGTGCCAGCAAGGAGGGGAGCTACACAGATACGCAGTATTTT.

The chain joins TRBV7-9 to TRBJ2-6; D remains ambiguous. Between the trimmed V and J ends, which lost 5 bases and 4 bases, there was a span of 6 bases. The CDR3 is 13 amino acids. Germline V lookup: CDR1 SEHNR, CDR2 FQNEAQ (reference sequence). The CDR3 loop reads CASSRPGANVLTF. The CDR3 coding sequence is TGTGCCAGCAGCCGTCCGGGGGCCAACGTCCTGACTTTC.

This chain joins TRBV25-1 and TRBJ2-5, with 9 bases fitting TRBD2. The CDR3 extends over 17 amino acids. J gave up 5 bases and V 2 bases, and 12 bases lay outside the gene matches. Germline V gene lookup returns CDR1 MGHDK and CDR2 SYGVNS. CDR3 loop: CASSEMVGLAGEETQYF. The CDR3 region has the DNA TGTGCCAGCAGTGAAATGGTCGGGTTAGCGGGAGAGGAGACCCAGTACTTC.

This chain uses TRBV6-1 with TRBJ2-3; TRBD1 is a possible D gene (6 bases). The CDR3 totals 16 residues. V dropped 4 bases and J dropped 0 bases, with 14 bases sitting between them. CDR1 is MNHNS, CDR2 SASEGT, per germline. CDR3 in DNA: TGTGCCAGCAGTGTGGACAGATCCTTTAGCACAGATACGCAGTATTTT. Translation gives CASSVDRSFSTDTQYF.

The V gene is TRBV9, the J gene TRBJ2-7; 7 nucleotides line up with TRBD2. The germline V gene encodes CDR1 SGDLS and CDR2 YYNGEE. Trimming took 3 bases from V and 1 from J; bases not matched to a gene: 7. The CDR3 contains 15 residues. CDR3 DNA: TGTGCCAGCAGCGCTTCGGGGGGAACTTCCTACGAGCAGTACTTC. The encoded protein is CASSASGGTSYEQYF.